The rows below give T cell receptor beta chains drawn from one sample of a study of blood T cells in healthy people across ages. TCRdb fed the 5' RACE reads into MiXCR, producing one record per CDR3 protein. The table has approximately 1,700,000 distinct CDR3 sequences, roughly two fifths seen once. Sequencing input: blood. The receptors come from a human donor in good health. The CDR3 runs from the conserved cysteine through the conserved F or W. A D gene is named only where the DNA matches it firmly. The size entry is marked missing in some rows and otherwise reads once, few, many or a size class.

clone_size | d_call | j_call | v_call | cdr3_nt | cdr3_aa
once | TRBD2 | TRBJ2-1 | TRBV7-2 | TGTGCCAGCAGTTTGACTAGCGGGGGGGCCCGCTCCTACAATGAGCAGTTCTTC | CASSLTSGGARSYNEQFF
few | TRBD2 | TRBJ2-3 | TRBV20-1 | TGCAGTGCTAGAGATTCCGTAGGGAGGGTTGATACGCAGTATTTT | CSARDSVGRVDTQYF
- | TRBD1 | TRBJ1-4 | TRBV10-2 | TGCGCCAGCAGCGGGACAGGGAATAGTGAAAAACTGTTTTTT | CASSGTGNSEKLFF
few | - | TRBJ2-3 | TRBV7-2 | TGTGCCAGCAGCTTTATAAGGGATTATCCAGATACGCAGTATTTT | CASSFIRDYPDTQYF
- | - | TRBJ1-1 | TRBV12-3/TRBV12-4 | TGTGCCAGCAGTTTTTACTCAGGGTGGGGCACTGAAGCTTTCTTT | CASSFYSGWGTEAFF
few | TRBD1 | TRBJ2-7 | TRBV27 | TGTGCCAGCAGTCCCTCGGCCGGGACAGGGATCTGGAGCGAGCAGTACTTC | CASSPSAGTGIWSEQYF
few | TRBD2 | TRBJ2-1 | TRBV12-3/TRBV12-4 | TGTGCCAGCAGTGCCAGACTAGCGGGGGGATCTTACAATGAGCAGTTCTTC | CASSARLAGGSYNEQFF
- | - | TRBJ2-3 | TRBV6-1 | TGTGCCAGCAGCGTCGACCCATCCTCCAGCTTTATTCCCACAGATACGCAGTATTTT | CASSVDPSSSFIPTDTQYF
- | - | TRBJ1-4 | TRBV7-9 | TGTGCCAGCAGCGGATGGACCGCTCAGGAAAAACTGTTTTTT | CASSGWTAQEKLFF
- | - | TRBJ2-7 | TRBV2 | TGTGCCAGCAGTGATGGGGGTCCTGGTTCCATTGCCTACGAGCAGTACTTC | CASSDGGPGSIAYEQYF
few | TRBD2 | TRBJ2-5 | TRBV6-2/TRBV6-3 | TGTGCCAGCAGTACTCCTCCCCAGACTAGCGTGGAGACCCAGTACTTC | CASSTPPQTSVETQYF
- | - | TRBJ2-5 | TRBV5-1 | TGCGCCAGCAGCTTGTACGGGGACAAACAAGAGACCCAGTACTTC | CASSLYGDKQETQYF
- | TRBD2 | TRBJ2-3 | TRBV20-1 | TGCAGTGCTAGCCCCCTTCTGGCGGGGGGGCGGGATACGCAGTATTTT | CSASPLLAGGRDTQYF
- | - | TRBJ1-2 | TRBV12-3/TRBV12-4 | TGTGCCAACAGTCTCGGCAGTTATGGCTACACCTTC | CANSLGSYGYTF
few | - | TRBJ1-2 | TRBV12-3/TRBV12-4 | TGTGCCAGCAGTTTGTTCGGTCCTGGCTACACCTTC | CASSLFGPGYTF
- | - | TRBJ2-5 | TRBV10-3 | TGTGCCATCAGTGAACGGCGGGGAGGAGGGGAGACCCAGTACTTC | CAISERRGGGETQYF
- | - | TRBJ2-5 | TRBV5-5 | TGTGCCAGCAGCTTGGGATACGGGGGATTTAGTGGAGAGACCCAGTACTTC | CASSLGYGGFSGETQYF
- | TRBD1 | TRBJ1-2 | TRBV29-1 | TGCAGCGTTTCGGGACAGGGGCTTGGCTACACCTTC | CSVSGQGLGYTF
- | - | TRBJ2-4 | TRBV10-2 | TGCGCCACTAAAGGGGGGGTCCTAGCCAAAAACATTCAGTACTTC | CATKGGVLAKNIQYF
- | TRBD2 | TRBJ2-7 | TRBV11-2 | TGTGCCAGCAGCTTAGAGGATCTGGGCGGGGGGCCCTACGAGCAGTACTTC | CASSLEDLGGGPYEQYF
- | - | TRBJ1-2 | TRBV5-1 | TGCGCCAGCAGCTTTAGACCGGCAGACTACTATGGCTACACCTTC | CASSFRPADYYGYTF
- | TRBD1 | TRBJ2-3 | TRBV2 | TGTGCCAGCAGGATACAGGGACAGTTAGACACAGATACGCAGTATTTT | CASRIQGQLDTDTQYF
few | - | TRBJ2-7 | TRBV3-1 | TGTGCCAGCACCGTAAGTGGTCGCGGGCGAGCCTACGAGCAGTACTTC | CASTVSGRGRAYEQYF
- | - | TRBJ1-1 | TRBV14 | TGTGCCAGCAGCCAAGATCTAGGAGCGGAAGTCGACACTGAAGCTTTCTTT | CASSQDLGAEVDTEAFF
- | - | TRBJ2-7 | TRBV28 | TGTGTCAGCAAGGCTAACTACGAGCAGTACTTC | CVSKANYEQYF
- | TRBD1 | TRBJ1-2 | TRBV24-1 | TGTGCCACCAGTGATGGGACAGATGATGGCTACACCTTC | CATSDGTDDGYTF
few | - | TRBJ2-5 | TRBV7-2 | TGTGCCAGCAGCCCCGGGACACCGATTCGGACCCAGTACTTC | CASSPGTPIRTQYF
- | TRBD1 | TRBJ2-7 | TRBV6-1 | TGTGCCAGCAGTGGGTGGGACAGCAACTACGAGCAGTACTTC | CASSGWDSNYEQYF
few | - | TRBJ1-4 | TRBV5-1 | TGCGCCAGCAGCTCGGACAGCCTCGGGGAAAAACTGTTTTTT | CASSSDSLGEKLFF
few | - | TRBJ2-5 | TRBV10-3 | TGTGCCATCAGCATAAGCGGAGGGGAAGAGACCCAGTACTTC | CAISISGGEETQYF
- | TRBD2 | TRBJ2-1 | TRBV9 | TGTGCCAGCAGCCCCCGCGGACTAGCGAGGGGCAATGAGCAGTTCTTC | CASSPRGLARGNEQFF
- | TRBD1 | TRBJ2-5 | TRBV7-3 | TGTGCCAGCAGCAAACAGGGGAGTCAAGAGACCCAGTACTTC | CASSKQGSQETQYF
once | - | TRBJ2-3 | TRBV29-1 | TGCAGCGTTGGCAGACCTGGCACAGATACGCAGTATTTT | CSVGRPGTDTQYF
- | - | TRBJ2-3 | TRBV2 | TGTGCCAGCAGGGTATCCGGGACCCCTCTCCTCGCAGATACGCAGTATTTT | CASRVSGTPLLADTQYF
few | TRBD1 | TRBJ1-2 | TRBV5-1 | TGCGCCAGCGCCAGGGGGGAGTTGGCTGGCTACACCTTC | CASARGELAGYTF
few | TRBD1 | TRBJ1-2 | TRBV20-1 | TGCAGTGCTAGAGATCCTCGTAACAGGGGTTTGGCTGGCTACACCTTC | CSARDPRNRGLAGYTF
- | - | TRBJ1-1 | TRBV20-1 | TGCAGTGCTAGAGATTCCAGGAGCCCGAACACTGAAGCTTTCTTT | CSARDSRSPNTEAFF
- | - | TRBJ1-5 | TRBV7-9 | TGTGCCAGCAGGTCCGGGGAAAATCAGCCCCAGCATTTT | CASRSGENQPQHF
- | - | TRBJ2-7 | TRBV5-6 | TGTGCCAGCAGCCACGGGTGGCAGCGCGAGCAGTACTTC | CASSHGWQREQYF
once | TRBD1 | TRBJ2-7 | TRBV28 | TGTGCCAGCAGTTTAGAAGGGACAGGGCGTCCGTACGAGCAGTACTTT | CASSLEGTGRPYEQYF
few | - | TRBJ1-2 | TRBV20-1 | TGCAGTGGGACAGAAAATGGCTACACCTTC | CSGTENGYTF
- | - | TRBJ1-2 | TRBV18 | TGTGCCAGCTCGTCAACGACTTCGGTAGGCTATGGCTACACCTTC | CASSSTTSVGYGYTF
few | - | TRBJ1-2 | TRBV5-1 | TGCGCCAGCAGCTTGGCCGCAGGCATCAAGTATGGCTACACCTTC | CASSLAAGIKYGYTF
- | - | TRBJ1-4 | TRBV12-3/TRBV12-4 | TGTGCCAGCACTTCCATACGGGGGTATGAAAAACTGTTTTTT | CASTSIRGYEKLFF
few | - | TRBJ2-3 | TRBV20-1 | TGCAGTGCTAGTGGTATTGTTTCGGCAGATACGCAGTATTTT | CSASGIVSADTQYF
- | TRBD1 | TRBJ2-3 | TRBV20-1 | TGCAGTGCAACCGGGACAGGGTTCGCAGATACGCAGTATTTT | CSATGTGFADTQYF
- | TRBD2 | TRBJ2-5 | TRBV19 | TGTGCCAGTAGTGCAGCTAGCGGCCGCCAAGAGACCCAGTACTTC | CASSAASGRQETQYF
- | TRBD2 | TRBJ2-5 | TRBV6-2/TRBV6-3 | TGTGCCAGCAGTTACTCATCGCGGGGGAGGACCCAAGAGACCCAGTACTTC | CASSYSSRGRTQETQYF